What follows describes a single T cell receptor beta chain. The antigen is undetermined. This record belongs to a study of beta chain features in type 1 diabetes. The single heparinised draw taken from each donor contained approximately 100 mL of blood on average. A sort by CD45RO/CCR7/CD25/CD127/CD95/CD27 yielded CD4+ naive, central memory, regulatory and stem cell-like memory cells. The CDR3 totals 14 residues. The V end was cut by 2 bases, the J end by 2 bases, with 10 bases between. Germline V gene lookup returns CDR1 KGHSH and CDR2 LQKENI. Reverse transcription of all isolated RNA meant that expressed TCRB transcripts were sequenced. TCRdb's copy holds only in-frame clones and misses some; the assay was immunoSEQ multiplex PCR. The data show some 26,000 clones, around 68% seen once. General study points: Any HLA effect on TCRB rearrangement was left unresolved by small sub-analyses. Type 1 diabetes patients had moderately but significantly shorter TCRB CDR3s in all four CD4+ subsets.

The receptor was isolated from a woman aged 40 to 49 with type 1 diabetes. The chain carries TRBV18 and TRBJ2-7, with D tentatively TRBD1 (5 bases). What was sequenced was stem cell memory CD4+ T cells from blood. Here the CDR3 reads CASSPDAGPYEQYF. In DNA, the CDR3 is TGTGCCAGCTCACCAGACGCAGGGCCCTACGAGCAGTACTTC.